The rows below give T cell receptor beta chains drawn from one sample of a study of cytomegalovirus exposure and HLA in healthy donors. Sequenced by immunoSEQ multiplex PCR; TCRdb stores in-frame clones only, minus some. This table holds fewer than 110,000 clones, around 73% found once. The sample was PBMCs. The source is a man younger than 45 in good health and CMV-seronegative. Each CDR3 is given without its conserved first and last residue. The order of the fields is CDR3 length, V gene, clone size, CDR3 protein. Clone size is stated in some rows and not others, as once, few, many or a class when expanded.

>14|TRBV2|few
ASSWNRLDDYNEQF
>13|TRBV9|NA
ASSVDSGLYNEQF
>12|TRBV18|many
ASSLSTGYNEQF
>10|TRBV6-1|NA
ASSGQGYEQY
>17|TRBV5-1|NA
ASSSQGLAGGPSSYEQY
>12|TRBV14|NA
ASSQDVGNYEQY
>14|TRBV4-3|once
ASSQEARANPYEQY
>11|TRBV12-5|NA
ASQWGDNQPQH
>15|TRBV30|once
AWSPGTSGMIQETQY
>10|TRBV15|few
ATSSLGYGYT
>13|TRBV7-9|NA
ASSLKQPGGGELF
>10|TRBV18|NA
ASSNQGDTQY
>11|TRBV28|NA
ASSSYYENEQF
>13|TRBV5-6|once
ASSSYRGGIEKLF
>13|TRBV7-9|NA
ASSQRAGGLNEQF
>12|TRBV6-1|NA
ASGGNRGNTEAF
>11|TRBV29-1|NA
SVSLTSYTEAF
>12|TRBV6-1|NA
ASSPASANNEQF
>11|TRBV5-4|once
ASSSRGTGELF
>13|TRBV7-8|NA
ASSGRRIGNSPLH
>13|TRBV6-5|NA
VSSYRDRGTDTQY
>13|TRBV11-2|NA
ASSSLSGSRNTQY
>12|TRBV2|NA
ASSAYTGGETQY
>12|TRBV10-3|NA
AILSDRDTDTQY
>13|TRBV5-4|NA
ASSSSGGRGEKLF
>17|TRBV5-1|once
ASSLTPLTGGRNTGELF
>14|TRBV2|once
ASSETGRANVDTQY
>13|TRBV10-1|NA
ATPSEAAYNQPQH
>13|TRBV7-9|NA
ASSSDRGSPYEQY
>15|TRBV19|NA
ASSNPSGSGSYNEQF
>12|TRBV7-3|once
ASSRGSLGDTQY
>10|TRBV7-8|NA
ASSRDQETQY
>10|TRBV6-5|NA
ASSEGQSEAF
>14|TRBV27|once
ASSPAGGGVQETQY
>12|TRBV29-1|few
SVTPSGRWNEQF
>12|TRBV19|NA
ASSPGTGIYEQY
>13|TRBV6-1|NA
ASSEFGDRTYEQY
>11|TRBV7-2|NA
ASSFSTSGGQF
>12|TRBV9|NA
ASSVEPGTGELF
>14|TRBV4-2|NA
ASSQATGGEGDTQY
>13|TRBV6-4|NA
ASMTSPGTTYEQY
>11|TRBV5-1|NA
ASNLGAADTQY
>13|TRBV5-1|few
ASSLTPTAQETQY
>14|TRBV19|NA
ASSISGQGQSEKLF
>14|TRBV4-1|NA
ASSPSGETRTDTQY
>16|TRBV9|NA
ASISREGPTPNTGELF
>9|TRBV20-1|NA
SAPTEDGYT
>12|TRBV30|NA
AWRRTPSSYEQY
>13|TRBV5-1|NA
ASSLPPSGAGELF
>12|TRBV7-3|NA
ASSGGTSTDTQY
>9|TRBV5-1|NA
ASSLESEQY
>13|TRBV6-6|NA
ASSWTGAMDYGYT
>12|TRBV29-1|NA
SVQQGGRQDTQY
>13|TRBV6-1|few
ASSEYSIGGEKLF
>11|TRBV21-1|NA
ASTQTGVQPQH
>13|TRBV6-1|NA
ASREREGSYNEQF